Sequencing of this T cell receptor beta chain was carried out in a study of T cell changes during pregnancy in multiple sclerosis. Sequencing was performed with immunoSEQ multiplex PCR; in TCRdb, only in-frame clones are kept and a portion is missing. Of about 67,000 clones listed, 91% are singletons. The CDR3 is made up of 13 amino acids. Germline V lookup: CDR1 LNHDA, CDR2 SQIVND (reference sequence). V was shortened by 1 base and J by 4 bases, with 6 bases between the two germline ends. Sequences were derived from peripheral blood, sampled in the first trimester of pregnancy. This chain connects TRBV19 to TRBJ2-3; tentatively, D is TRBD2 (5 bases). The clonotype was recovered from a female donor with multiple sclerosis, enrolled in a pregnancy study. The CDR3 sequence is CASSIARADTQYF. Written as DNA, the CDR3 is TGTGCCAGTAGTATAGCGAGGGCAGATACGCAGTATTTT.